This T cell receptor beta chain is drawn from a study of OX40 agonist ivuxolimab in advanced cancers. As for the study in general: Dosing consisted of intravenous ivuxolimab at 0.01 to 10 mg/kg every 2 weeks.

The method was immunoSEQ multiplex PCR; TCRdb's version includes in-frame clones alone and lacks a portion of them. The sample contains 20,000 to 30,000 clones, about 87% of which appear only once. Germline loops: CDR1 SGHKS, CDR2 YYEKEE (reference sequence). The V gene lost 2 bases and the J gene lost 6 bases, with 14 bases spanning the gap. The CDR3 length is 14 residues. The receptor comes from an adult with an advanced solid tumor such as melanoma, head and neck, liver or kidney cancer. The chain recombines TRBV5-5 with TRBJ1-1; D is perhaps TRBD1 (6 bases). The sample consisted of CD4+ or CD8+ T cells sorted from blood, taken in a trial of the OX40 agonist ivuxolimab. The CDR3 here is CASSFTGGGPEAFF. The DNA of the CDR3 is TGTGCCAGCAGCTTTACAGGAGGGGGGCCTGAAGCTTTCTTT.